This T cell receptor beta chain was identified during a study of shared clonotypes between healthy human individuals. This table comes from immunoSEQ multiplex PCR, and its TCRdb copy is limited to in-frame clones, with some not included. Among under 1,900,000 clones listed, roughly 98.5% were seen once. The TCR sequence derives from a man aged 30 to 39 in good health. The sequencing sample was made of naive CD4+ T cells sorted from blood. The sample's subset: CD45RA+ positively selected.

CDR3 protein: CASSFGWDEQFF. DNA of the CDR3: TGTGCCAGCAGCTTTGGGTGGGATGAGCAGTTCTTC. V gene TRBV7-9 combines with J gene TRBJ2-1, with D unresolved. This CDR3 is built from 12 residues. Trimming took off 3 bases at V and 8 bases at J, with 8 bases between the two ends. Per germline, CDR1 SEHNR and CDR2 FQNEAQ (reference sequence).